What follows are 28 T cell receptor beta chains derived from one specimen sequenced in a study of CD8 T cells in Susac syndrome (dated by TCRdb to between 2017 and 2020). The library was generated by the immunoSEQ multiplex PCR assay. RNA was extracted using the RNeasy kit, and about 0.5 to 1 ug of the RNA was reverse transcribed with random hexamers. TCRdb reprocessed the public reads (quality trimming at Q25 with fastp, clone calling with MiXCR) and kept in-frame beta chains. Every distinct CDR3 protein forms one entry, paired with its most common genes and DNA. Across this sample there are about 180,000 distinct CDR3 sequences, with roughly 96% seen only once. In total, the top ten clones hold around 0.15% of the sample. Sequencing was done on a sample of CD8+ T cells from PBMCs. These receptors all come from a human donor with multiple sclerosis.

V usage is TRBV6-5 and J usage is TRBJ2-7, with D possibly TRBD2 on 6 matching bases. The CDR3 covers 13 residues. The germline V gene encodes CDR1 MNHEY and CDR2 SVGAGI. Trimming took 6 bases from V and 2 from J, leaving 11 bases between them. Written as DNA, the CDR3 is TGTGCCAGCAGAGGGGACTGGACCTACGAGCAGTACTTC. The encoded protein is CASRGDWTYEQYF.

J is TRBJ1-5 and V is TRBV10-3, with D unclear. V was trimmed by 10 bases and J by 14 bases, leaving 18 bases between them. CDR3 length equals 11 residues. Germline V gene data show CDR1 as ENHRY and CDR2 as SYGVKD. CDR3 residues: CATSPGNLKHF. In DNA, the CDR3 is TGTGCCACCTCCCCCGGCAACCTCAAGCATTTT.

The rearrangement links TRBV27 to TRBJ1-5; 7 bases align to TRBD1. The CDR3 length is 15 residues. Germline V lookup: CDR1 MNHEY, CDR2 SMNVEV (reference sequence). Unmatched junction bases numbered 6, after V lost 3 bases and J lost 4 bases. The chain's CDR3 is CASSLGRGSNQPQHF. For the CDR3, the DNA is TGTGCCAGCAGTTTGGGCAGGGGGTCTAATCAGCCCCAGCATTTT.

The CDR3 nucleotides read TGTGCCAGTACCGCGGACAGACGAGGCTACACCTTC. This codes for CASTADRRGYTF. The chain joins TRBV19 to TRBJ1-2, with a weak D call TRBD1 (6 bases). Germline loops: CDR1 LNHDA, CDR2 SQIVND (reference sequence). The CDR3 contains 12 residues. Trimming took off 7 bases at V and 8 bases at J, with 14 bases between the two ends.

The chain carries TRBV20-1 and TRBJ1-3; TRBD1 might be the D (6 bases). The CDR3 runs to 17 residues. V was clipped by 4 bases and J by 0 bases, with 19 bases between them. CDR1 is DFQATT, CDR2 SNEGSKA, per germline (reference sequence). CDR3 DNA: TGCAGTGCTACCGTATCGCCGGGGGCGTTCTCTGGAAACACCATATATTTT. Amino acids: CSATVSPGAFSGNTIYF.

The chain combines TRBV7-8 with TRBJ2-5; a weak D match, TRBD1 (5 bases). This CDR3 has 14 amino acids. CDR1 and CDR2 from the germline V gene are SGHVS and FQNEAQ. V was clipped by 3 bases and J by 4 bases, with 12 bases between them. The CDR3 reads CASSLLVGPETQYF. The CDR3 region has the DNA TGTGCCAGCAGCTTGCTGGTGGGGCCAGAGACCCAGTACTTC.

The chain recombines TRBV5-1 with TRBJ2-5; D gene uncertain. V lost 3 bases to trimming and J lost 1 base, with 7 bases between them. CDR1 SGHRS and CDR2 YFSETQ come from the germline V gene. The CDR3 covers 13 residues. This chain's CDR3 is CASSSLVQETQYF. In DNA form, the CDR3 reads TGCGCCAGCAGCTCGCTCGTCCAAGAGACCCAGTACTTC.

The rearrangement joins TRBV2 to TRBJ2-3, with TRBD2 matching over 8 bases. This CDR3 has 15 amino acids. The J segment lost 4 bases and the V segment lost 2 bases, leaving 5 bases of the junction unmatched. Germline CDR1 is SNHLY and CDR2 is FYNNEI. In DNA, the CDR3 is TGTGCCAGCAGTGAACCGGCGGGGGGCTCAGATACGCAGTATTTT. This gives the protein CASSEPAGGSDTQYF.

V usage is TRBV29-1 and J usage is TRBJ1-1; TRBD1 matches 7 bases. Per germline, CDR1 SQVTM and CDR2 ANQGSEA. V was pared by 6 bases and J by 6 bases, with 7 bases of the junction left unmatched. This CDR3 has 12 amino acids. CDR3 DNA: TGCAGCGTGAAGACAGGGAGGGCTGAAGCTTTCTTT. As protein: CSVKTGRAEAFF.

The chain has TRBV15 and TRBJ1-2; D is undetermined. The CDR3 spans 13 residues. Trimming stripped 1 base from V and 12 bases from J, with 15 bases between. The V gene's germline CDR1 is LNHNV and CDR2 YYDKDF (reference sequence). The CDR3 loop reads CATSRGSKSSNTF. The CDR3 DNA reads as TGTGCCACCAGCAGAGGCTCGAAATCTAGTAACACCTTC.

This clonotype was recorded once. The chain is built from TRBV3-1 and TRBJ2-5; D ambiguous. Germline V gives CDR1 LGHDT, CDR2 YNNKEL (reference sequence). The germline V and J ends were trimmed by 2 bases and 6 bases, with 10 bases remaining between them. CDR3 length: 13 amino acids. Written as DNA, the CDR3 is TGTGCCAGCAGCCAAATCCGCGTAAAGACCCAGTACTTC. It yields the protein CASSQIRVKTQYF.

The gene calls are TRBV5-1 and TRBJ2-1; no definite D call. This CDR3 has 13 amino acids. The germline V gene has CDR1 SGHRS and CDR2 YFSETQ. V was pared by 2 bases and J by 8 bases, with 11 bases between. CDR3 sequence reads: CASSFGQSDEQFF. In DNA, the CDR3 is TGCGCCAGCAGCTTCGGGCAGTCGGATGAGCAGTTCTTC.

In its sample, this clonotype was seen once. The genes are TRBV14 and TRBJ2-1; D unclear. Trimming removed 6 bases from V and 8 bases from J, with 14 bases in between. The CDR3 loop spans 13 amino acids. Germline V gene lookup returns CDR1 SGHDN and CDR2 FVKESK. The CDR3 DNA is TGTGCCAGCAGACACATCTCCGGCGATGAGCAGTTCTTC. Its protein is CASRHISGDEQFF.

The chain combines TRBV27 with TRBJ2-6; D tentatively reads TRBD1 or TRBD2 (5 bases each). The CDR3 consists of 14 residues. Germline V gene lookup returns CDR1 MNHEY and CDR2 SMNVEV (reference sequence). Trimming removed 3 bases at V and 2 bases at J, with 5 bases between. CDR3 residues: CASSLGAGANVLTF. The CDR3 DNA is TGTGCCAGCAGTTTGGGGGCTGGGGCCAACGTCCTGACTTTC.

This sequence joins TRBV27 and TRBJ2-1; D call uncertain. This CDR3 spans 12 amino acids. Germline assignment: CDR1 MNHEY and CDR2 SMNVEV (reference sequence). V was shortened by 8 bases and J by 3 bases, with 8 bases between the two germline ends. For the CDR3, the DNA is TGTGCCAGCCGGTCCGGCTACAATGAGCAGTTCTTC. Translation: CASRSGYNEQFF.

The V gene is TRBV11-1, the J gene TRBJ1-1, with D uncertain. Germline V gene lookup returns CDR1 SGHAT and CDR2 FQDESV (reference sequence). There are 12 residues in the CDR3. With 2 bases removed from V and 6 bases from J, the gap between germline ends came to 7 bases. The CDR3 bases are TGTGCCAGCAGCTTAACTGGTCCTGAAGCTTTCTTT. Its translation is CASSLTGPEAFF.

The rearrangement uses TRBV3-1 and TRBJ2-7; TRBD2 aligns across 13 bases. The germline CDR1 and CDR2 sequences are LGHDT and YNNKEL (reference sequence). The CDR3 covers 15 residues. After removal of 2 bases from V and 4 bases from J, the junction contained 2 bases not matched to a gene. The CDR3 coding sequence is TGTGCCAGCAGCCAAAAGGGACTAGCGGGGTACGAGCAGTACTTC. It encodes CASSQKGLAGYEQYF.

The chain has TRBV12-3 or TRBV12-4 and TRBJ2-7; maybe TRBD2 (5 bases). V was pared by 2 bases and J by 4 bases, with 12 bases between. This CDR3 region has 14 residues. In DNA, the CDR3 is TGTGCCAGCAGTTTATCAGCGGCCGCTTACGAGCAGTACTTC. Its protein is CASSLSAAAYEQYF.

This clonotype was counted only a few times. V gene TRBV27 combines with J gene TRBJ2-1; 10 bases agree with TRBD1. The length of the CDR3 is 13 residues. Per germline, CDR1 MNHEY and CDR2 SMNVEV (reference sequence). J gave up 7 bases and V 3 bases, and 0 bases lay outside the gene matches. CDR3 amino acids: CASSLGQGNEQFF. The CDR3 bases are TGTGCCAGCAGTTTGGGACAGGGGAATGAGCAGTTCTTC.

The V call is TRBV5-1, the J call TRBJ2-1; maybe TRBD2 (5 bases). Between the trimmed V and J ends, which lost 3 bases and 8 bases, there was a span of 9 bases. There are 12 residues in the CDR3. Germline values: CDR1 SGHRS, CDR2 YFSETQ. DNA of the CDR3: TGCGCCAGCAGCTCTAGCATCGATGAGCAGTTCTTC. It translates to CASSSSIDEQFF. The full variable domain, its missing parts supplied by reference TRBV5-1 and TRBJ2-1, is KAGVTQTPRYLIKTRGQQVTLSCSPISGHRSVSWYQQTPGQGLQFLFEYFSETQRNKGNFPGRFSGRQFSNSRSEMNVSTLELGDSALYLCASSSSIDEQFFGPGTRLTVL.

This clonotype was seen a few times. The V and J genes are TRBV28 and TRBJ1-5; no reliable D call. Germline CDR1 reads MDHEN; CDR2 reads SYDVKM. V lost 3 bases to trimming and J lost 6 bases, with 3 bases between them. CDR3 length: 11 residues. CDR3 protein: CASSLGQPQHF. The CDR3 DNA reads TGTGCCAGCAGTTTGGGTCAGCCCCAGCATTTT.

This chain connects TRBV15 to TRBJ1-1; TRBD1 is a possible D gene (5 bases). Deletions cut 4 bases from V and 4 bases from J, with 19 bases between. Germline CDR1 reads LNHNV; CDR2 reads YYDKDF (reference sequence). The CDR3 is 16 residues long. CDR3 DNA sequence: TGTGCCACCAGCACAACAGACGGGACGCTATTCACTGAAGCTTTCTTT. Translation: CATSTTDGTLFTEAFF.

The chain carries TRBV27 and TRBJ2-3; D uncertain. V lost 5 bases and J lost 6, with 15 bases in between. The V gene's germline CDR1 is MNHEY and CDR2 SMNVEV (reference sequence). The CDR3 extends over 14 amino acids. As DNA, the CDR3 is TGTGCCAGCAGTCCATATAGCCCCTGGGATACGCAGTATTTT. Translated: CASSPYSPWDTQYF.

The chain joins TRBV20-1 to TRBJ2-7; 8 bases are shared with TRBD2. CDR3 length equals 13 residues. Trimming took 0 bases from V and 5 from J; bases not matched to a gene: 3. The germline gives CDR1 DFQATT, CDR2 SNEGSKA (reference sequence). The CDR3 bases are TGCAGTGCTAGAGAGGCGGGAGGCCACGAGCAGTACTTC. Encoded protein: CSAREAGGHEQYF.

CDR3 nucleotides: TGTGCCAGCAGCTCACGGACTAGCGGGAGCGAGCAGTACTTC. Translated, it gives CASSSRTSGSEQYF. The chain joins TRBV9 to TRBJ2-7; 13 bases match TRBD2. J gave up 6 bases and V 4 bases, and 4 bases lay outside the gene matches. CDR1 and CDR2 from the germline V gene are SGDLS and YYNGEE. The length of the CDR3 is 14 residues.

The chain employs TRBV27 and TRBJ1-2; D gene unclear. The germline CDR1 and CDR2 sequences are MNHEY and SMNVEV (reference sequence). This CDR3 region has 13 residues. The ends were cut back, 3 bases at V and 5 bases at J, with 10 bases in the middle. CDR3 nucleotides: TGTGCCAGCAGTTTTAGGCAGGATTATGGCTACACCTTC. Translation gives CASSFRQDYGYTF.

The CDR3 coding sequence is TGTGCCAGCAGCGAACTTAACAGGAACAATGAGCAGTTCTTC. The encoded protein is CASSELNRNNEQFF. The rearrangement uses TRBV13 and TRBJ2-1, with a possible D match to TRBD1 (5 bases). CDR3 length: 14 amino acids. The germline V gene has CDR1 PRHDT and CDR2 FYEKMQ (reference sequence). Trimming shortened V by 5 bases and J by 5 bases, and 13 bases separated the two germline ends. The variable domain in full, completed from reference TRBV13 and TRBJ2-1, reads AAGVIQSPRHLIKEKRETATLKCYPIPRHDTVYWYQQGPGQDPQFLISFYEKMQSDKGSIPDRFSAQQFSDYHSELNMSSLELGDSALYFCASSELNRNNEQFFGPGTRLTVL.

The genes are TRBV14 and TRBJ1-6, with no clear D. The V and J ends lost 1 base and 9 bases respectively, with 4 bases between them. Germline V gene data show CDR1 as SGHDN and CDR2 as FVKESK. The CDR3 has 12 residues. The CDR3 is CASSQVGSPLHF. The DNA for the CDR3 is TGTGCCAGCAGCCAAGTTGGTTCACCCCTCCACTTT.